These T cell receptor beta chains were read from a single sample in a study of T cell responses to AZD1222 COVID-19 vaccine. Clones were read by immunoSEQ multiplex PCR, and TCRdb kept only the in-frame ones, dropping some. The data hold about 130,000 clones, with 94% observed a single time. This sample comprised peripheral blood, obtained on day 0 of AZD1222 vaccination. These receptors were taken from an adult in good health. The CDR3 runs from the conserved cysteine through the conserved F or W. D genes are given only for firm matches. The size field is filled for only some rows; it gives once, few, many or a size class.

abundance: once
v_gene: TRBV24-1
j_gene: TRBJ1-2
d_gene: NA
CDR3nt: TGTGCCACCAGTGACCCCCGGTCCTCCCCGGGCGGCTACACCTTC
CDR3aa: CATSDPRSSPGGYTF

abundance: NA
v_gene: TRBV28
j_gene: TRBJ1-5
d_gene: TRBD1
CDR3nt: TGTGCCAGCAGTCTATGGACAGGGGAACAGCCCCAGCATTTT
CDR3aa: CASSLWTGEQPQHF

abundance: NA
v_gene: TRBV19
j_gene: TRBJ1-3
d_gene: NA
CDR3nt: TGTGCCAGTAGTATCGGCCCCCTCAAGAGTTTT
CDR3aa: CASSIGPLKSF

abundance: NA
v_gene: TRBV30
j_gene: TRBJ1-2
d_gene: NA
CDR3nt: TGTGCCTGGAGTCAACAGGCCGTCGAGGGCTACACCTTC
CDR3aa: CAWSQQAVEGYTF

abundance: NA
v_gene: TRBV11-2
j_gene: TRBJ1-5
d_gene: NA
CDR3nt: TGTGCCAGCAGCATGACAGGTTCAGGGCCCCAGCATTTT
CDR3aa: CASSMTGSGPQHF

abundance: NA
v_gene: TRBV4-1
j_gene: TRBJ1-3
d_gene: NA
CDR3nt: TGCGCCAGCAGCCAAGAGCTGAGCTCTGGAAACACCATATATTTT
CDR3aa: CASSQELSSGNTIYF

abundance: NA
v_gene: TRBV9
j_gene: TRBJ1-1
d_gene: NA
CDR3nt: TGTGCCAGCAGGGGGGTCGCGAGCGGCACTGAAGCTTTCTTT
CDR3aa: CASRGVASGTEAFF

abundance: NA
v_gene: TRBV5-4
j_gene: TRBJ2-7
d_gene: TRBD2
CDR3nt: TGTGCCAGCAGCTTGGAAGGTAGCGGGAGTAGAAACGAGCAGTACTTC
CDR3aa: CASSLEGSGSRNEQYF

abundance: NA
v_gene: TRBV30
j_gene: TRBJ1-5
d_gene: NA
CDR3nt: TGTGCCTGGAGTGTAGGGACTGCTAATCAGCCCCAGCATTTT
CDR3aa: CAWSVGTANQPQHF

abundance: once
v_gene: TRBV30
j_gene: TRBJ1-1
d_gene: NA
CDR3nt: TGTGCCTGGAGTGTCCTCCAGACGAACACTGAAGCTTTCTTT
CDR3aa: CAWSVLQTNTEAFF

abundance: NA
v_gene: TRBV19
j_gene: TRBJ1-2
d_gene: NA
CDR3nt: TGTGCCAGTAAGCAGGGCCCTAACTATGGCTACACCTTC
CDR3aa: CASKQGPNYGYTF

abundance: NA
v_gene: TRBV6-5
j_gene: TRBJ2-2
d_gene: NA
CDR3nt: TGTGCCAGCAGGAAAGGGAAAACCGGGGAGCTGTTTTTT
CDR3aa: CASRKGKTGELFF

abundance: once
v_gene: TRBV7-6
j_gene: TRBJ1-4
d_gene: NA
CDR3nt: TGTGCCAGCAGCTTAGCCTCCGGGGGGCGAGAAAAACTGTTTTTT
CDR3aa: CASSLASGGREKLFF

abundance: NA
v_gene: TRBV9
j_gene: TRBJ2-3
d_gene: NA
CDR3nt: TGTGCCAGCAGCTCACGGACAAACACAGATACGCAGTATTTT
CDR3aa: CASSSRTNTDTQYF

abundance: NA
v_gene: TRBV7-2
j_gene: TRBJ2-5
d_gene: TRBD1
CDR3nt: TGTGCCAGCAGCTCAGACAGGGGGCGTCGGGCCCAGTACTTC
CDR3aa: CASSSDRGRRAQYF

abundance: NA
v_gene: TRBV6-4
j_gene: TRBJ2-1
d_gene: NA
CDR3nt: TGTGCCAGCAGTGACCGACTACGCAATGAGCAGTTCTTC
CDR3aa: CASSDRLRNEQFF

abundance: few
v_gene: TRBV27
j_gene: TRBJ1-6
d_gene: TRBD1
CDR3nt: TGTGCCAGCAGTTTGCTCCCGGGACAGAATTCACCCCTCCACTTT
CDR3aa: CASSLLPGQNSPLHF

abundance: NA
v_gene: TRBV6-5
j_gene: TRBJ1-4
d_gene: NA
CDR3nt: TGTGCCAGCAGTTACGTACGGGGCCTTGGGGAAAAACTGTTTTTT
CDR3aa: CASSYVRGLGEKLFF

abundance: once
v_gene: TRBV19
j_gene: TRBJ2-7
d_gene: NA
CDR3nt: TGTGCCAGTAGTATTATAGGAGACACCCCCTACGAGCAGTACTTC
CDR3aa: CASSIIGDTPYEQYF

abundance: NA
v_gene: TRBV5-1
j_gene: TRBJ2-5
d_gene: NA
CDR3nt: TGCGCCAGCAGGAAACAGGGTTTGGAGACCCAGTACTTC
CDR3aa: CASRKQGLETQYF

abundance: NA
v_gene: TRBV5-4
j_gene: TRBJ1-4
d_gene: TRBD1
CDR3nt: TGTGCCAGCAGCGCAGACAGGGACGGAGAAAAACTGTTTTTT
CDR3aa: CASSADRDGEKLFF

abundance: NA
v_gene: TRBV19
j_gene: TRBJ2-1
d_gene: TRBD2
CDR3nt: TGTGCCAGTAGTATCGGGAGGTCGATTTGGGGGGAGCAGTTCTTC
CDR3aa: CASSIGRSIWGEQFF

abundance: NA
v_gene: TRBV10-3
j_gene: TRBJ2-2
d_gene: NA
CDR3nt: TGTGCCATCAGTGAGTCAGGACTCACCGGGGAGCTGTTTTTT
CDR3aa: CAISESGLTGELFF

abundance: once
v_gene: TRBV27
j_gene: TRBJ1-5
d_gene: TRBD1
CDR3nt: TGTGCCAGCAGTTTAGGCACTAAGGGGGCTAATCAGCCCCAGCATTTT
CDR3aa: CASSLGTKGANQPQHF

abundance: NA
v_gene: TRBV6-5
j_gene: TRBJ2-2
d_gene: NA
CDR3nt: TGTGCCAGCAGGAAGGGACACCGTGACACCGGGGAGCTGTTTTTT
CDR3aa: CASRKGHRDTGELFF

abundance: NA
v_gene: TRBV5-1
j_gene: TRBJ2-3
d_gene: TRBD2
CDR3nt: TGCGCCAGCAGCTTGGCCAGGGCGGGAGAGGGCACAGATACGCAGTATTTT
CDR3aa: CASSLARAGEGTDTQYF

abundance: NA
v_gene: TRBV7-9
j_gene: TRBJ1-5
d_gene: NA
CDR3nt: TGTGCCAGCAGCTTTAGACAATATAGCAATCAGCCCCAGCATTTT
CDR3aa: CASSFRQYSNQPQHF

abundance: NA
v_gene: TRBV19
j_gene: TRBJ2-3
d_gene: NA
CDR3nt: TGTGCCAGTAGTTGGAGCACAGATACGCAGTATTTT
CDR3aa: CASSWSTDTQYF

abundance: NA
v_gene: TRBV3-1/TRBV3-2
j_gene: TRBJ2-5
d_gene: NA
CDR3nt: TGTGCCAGCAGCCAAGTCCAGACCCAGTACTTC
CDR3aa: CASSQVQTQYF

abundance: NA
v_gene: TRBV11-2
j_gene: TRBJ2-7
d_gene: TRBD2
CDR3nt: TGTGCCAGCAGCTTCGAGCGGGGCACCTACGAGCAGTACTTC
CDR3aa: CASSFERGTYEQYF

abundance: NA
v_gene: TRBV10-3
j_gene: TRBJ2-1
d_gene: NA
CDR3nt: TGTGCCATCAGTGAGTTAAATGAGCAGTTCTTC
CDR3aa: CAISELNEQFF

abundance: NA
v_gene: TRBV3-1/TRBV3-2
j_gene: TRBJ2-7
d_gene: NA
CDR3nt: TGTGCCAGCCGGTCCGCCGTGAGCCACGAGCAGTACTTC
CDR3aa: CASRSAVSHEQYF

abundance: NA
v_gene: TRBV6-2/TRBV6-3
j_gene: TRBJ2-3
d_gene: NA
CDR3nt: TGTGCCAGCAGTCTGGAAGGGCGGGGGCATTGGACGCAGTATTTT
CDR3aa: CASSLEGRGHWTQYF

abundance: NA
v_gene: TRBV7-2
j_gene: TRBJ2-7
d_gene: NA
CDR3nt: TGTGCCAGCAGCTTAGCGCGGCGGTTTACCTACGAGCAGTACTTC
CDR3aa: CASSLARRFTYEQYF

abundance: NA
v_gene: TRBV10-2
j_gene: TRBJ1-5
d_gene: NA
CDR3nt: TGCGCCAGCAACCATAGCAATCAGCCCCAGCATTTT
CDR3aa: CASNHSNQPQHF

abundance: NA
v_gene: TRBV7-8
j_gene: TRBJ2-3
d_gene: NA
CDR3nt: TGTGCCAGCAGCTTAGAAGTCGGCATTGTGACAGATACGCAGTATTTT
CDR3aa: CASSLEVGIVTDTQYF

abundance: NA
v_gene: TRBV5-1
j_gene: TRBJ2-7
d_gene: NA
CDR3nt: TGCGCCAGCAGCACCGGACAGTACGAGCAGTACTTC
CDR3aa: CASSTGQYEQYF

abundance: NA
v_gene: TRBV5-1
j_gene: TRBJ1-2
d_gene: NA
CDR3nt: TGCGCCAGCAGCTTGGCCCTTACGAGCTATGGCTACACCTTC
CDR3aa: CASSLALTSYGYTF

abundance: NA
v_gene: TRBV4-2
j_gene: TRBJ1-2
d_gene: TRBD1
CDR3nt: TGTGCCAGCAGCCAACCCGGGACAGGGGACGATGGCTACACCTTC
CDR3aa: CASSQPGTGDDGYTF

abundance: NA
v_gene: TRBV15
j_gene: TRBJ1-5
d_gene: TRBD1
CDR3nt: TGTGCCACCAGCAGAGGCGGGGAGGGGGCAAATCAGCCCCAGCATTTT
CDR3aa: CATSRGGEGANQPQHF

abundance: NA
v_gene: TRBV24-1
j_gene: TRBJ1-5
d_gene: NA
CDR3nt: TGTGCCACCAGTGCTTCAGGGGAAGTTCAGCCCCAGCATTTT
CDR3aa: CATSASGEVQPQHF

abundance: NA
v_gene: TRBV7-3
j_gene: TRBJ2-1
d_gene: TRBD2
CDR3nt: TGTGCCAGCAGCGCCCAGCCGGGACTAGCGGGAGAGTCCTACAATGAGCAGTTCTTC
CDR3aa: CASSAQPGLAGESYNEQFF

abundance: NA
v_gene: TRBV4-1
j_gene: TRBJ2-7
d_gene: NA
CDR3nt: TGCGCCAGCAGCCCCACCTACTCGTGGGACGGCTCCTACGAGCAGTACTTC
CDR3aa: CASSPTYSWDGSYEQYF

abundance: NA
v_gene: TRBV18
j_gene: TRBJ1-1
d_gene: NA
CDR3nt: TGTGCCAGCTCTTTCCCGGGGGGTACTGAAGCTTTCTTT
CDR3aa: CASSFPGGTEAFF

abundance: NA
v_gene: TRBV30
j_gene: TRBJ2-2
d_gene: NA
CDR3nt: TGTGCCTGGAGCGCGGGGCGTAACACCGGGGAGCTGTTTTTT
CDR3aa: CAWSAGRNTGELFF

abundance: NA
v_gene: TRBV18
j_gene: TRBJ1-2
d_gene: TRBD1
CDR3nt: TGTGCCAGCTCACAAAGGACAGGGGGCCACTATGGCTACACCTTC
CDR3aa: CASSQRTGGHYGYTF

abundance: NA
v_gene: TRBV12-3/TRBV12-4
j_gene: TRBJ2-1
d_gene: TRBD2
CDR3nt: TGTGCCAGCTTAAGTCCTAGCGGGAATGAGCAGTTCTTC
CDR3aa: CASLSPSGNEQFF